Listed below are T cell receptor beta chains from one sample, sequenced in a study of read filtering for tumor transcriptome and immune sequencing. TCRdb re-analysed the reads in MiXCR, keeping a single row per CDR3 protein. The table shows about 130,000 distinct CDR3 sequences, with under 15% occurring only once. Specimen: a population of CD138-negative cells sorted from bone marrow. The receptors come from a donor at least 40 years old with multiple myeloma. The CDR3 runs from the conserved cysteine through the conserved F or W. A D gene is named only where the DNA matches it firmly. Clone size, where shown, is once, few, many, or a class for clones that have expanded.

v_call,clone_size,j_call,d_call,cdr3_aa,cdr3_nt
TRBV2,many,TRBJ1-2,TRBD1,CASSRDSGIGYTF,TGTGCCAGCAGTAGGGACAGTGGAATTGGCTACACCTTC
TRBV7-8,many,TRBJ2-1,TRBD2,CASSASRTSGTYNEQFF,TGTGCCAGCAGCGCGAGCCGGACTAGCGGGACCTACAATGAGCAGTTCTTC
TRBV28,many,TRBJ2-7,.,CASTPGTSSYEQYF,TGTGCCAGCACCCCCGGGACGTCTTCCTACGAGCAGTACTTC
TRBV4-1,.,TRBJ2-5,TRBD2,CASSYSPGLAGGYQETQYF,TGCGCCAGCAGCTACAGCCCGGGACTAGCGGGAGGGTACCAAGAGACCCAGTACTTC
TRBV29-1,many,TRBJ2-3,.,CSVGAQNTDTQYF,TGCAGCGTTGGTGCCCAGAACACAGATACGCAGTATTTT
TRBV6-6,many,TRBJ2-7,.,CASTLRDTGSSYEQYF,TGTGCCAGCACCTTACGGGATACAGGGAGCTCCTACGAGCAGTACTTC
TRBV6-1,many,TRBJ2-5,.,CASRTGSPETQYF,TGTGCCAGCAGGACAGGCTCGCCCGAGACCCAGTACTTC
TRBV11-2,many,TRBJ1-1,.,CASWGGTEAFF,TGTGCCAGCTGGGGAGGGACTGAAGCTTTCTTT
TRBV5-1,many,TRBJ2-2,TRBD2,CASSLAHGSGSTGELFF,TGCGCCAGCAGCTTGGCCCACGGTAGCGGGAGCACCGGGGAGCTGTTTTTT
TRBV7-2,many,TRBJ1-2,.,CASSLGTVPYGYTF,TGTGCCAGCAGCTTAGGGACAGTCCCTTATGGCTACACCTTC
TRBV12-3/TRBV12-4,many,TRBJ1-2,.,CASSQKMSYTF,TGTGCCAGCAGTCAAAAGATGAGCTACACCTTC
TRBV28,many,TRBJ2-5,TRBD2,CASGGSGRAQETQYF,TGTGCCAGTGGGGGCAGCGGGAGGGCCCAGGAGACCCAGTACTTC
TRBV29-1,.,TRBJ2-3,TRBD1,CSVAGTATDTQYF,TGCAGCGTCGCCGGGACAGCCACAGATACGCAGTATTTT
TRBV7-3,.,TRBJ2-3,.,CASSLKYSDTQYF,TGTGCCAGCAGCTTAAAATACTCCGATACGCAGTATTTT
TRBV6-1,many,TRBJ1-5,TRBD1,CASSDSTGGTGMNQPQHF,TGTGCCAGCAGTGACTCTACCGGTGGGACAGGGATGAATCAGCCCCAGCATTTT
TRBV29-1,many,TRBJ2-2,.,CSVKRTGTGELFF,TGCAGCGTAAAAAGAACAGGCACCGGGGAGCTGTTTTTT
TRBV28,many,TRBJ2-3,.,CASSSSGELDATQYF,TGTGCCAGCAGTTCCTCCGGAGAACTTGACGCGACGCAGTATTTT
TRBV6-5,many,TRBJ2-7,.,CASSYSGYSSYEQYF,TGTGCCAGCAGTTATAGCGGTTATAGCTCCTACGAGCAGTACTTC
TRBV28,many,TRBJ1-1,.,CASTTAYTEAFF,TGTGCCAGCACTACGGCGTACACTGAAGCTTTCTTT
TRBV7-9,many,TRBJ1-1,.,CASSLEAGTEAFF,TGTGCCAGCAGCTTAGAGGCGGGCACTGAAGCTTTCTTT
TRBV19,many,TRBJ2-3,TRBD1,CASSIGDRGLGTDTQYF,TGTGCCAGTAGTATAGGAGACAGGGGTTTAGGCACAGATACGCAGTATTTT
TRBV11-2,few,TRBJ2-6,.,CASSLTEGAGANVLTF,TGTGCCAGCAGCTTAACAGAAGGGGCTGGGGCCAACGTCCTGACTTTC
TRBV5-1,many,TRBJ2-3,TRBD1,CASSHRDRAADTQYF,TGCGCCAGCAGCCACCGGGACAGGGCAGCAGATACGCAGTATTTT
TRBV6-5,many,TRBJ2-7,.,CASSYGRQVSYEQYF,TGTGCCAGCAGTTACGGGCGCCAGGTCTCCTACGAGCAGTACTTC
TRBV27,many,TRBJ1-5,.,CASSKTRYSNQPQHF,TGTGCCAGCAGTAAGACACGTTATAGCAATCAGCCCCAGCATTTT
TRBV3-1,.,TRBJ2-1,.,CASSQSLAQFF,TGTGCCAGCAGCCAGAGTTTAGCGCAGTTCTTC
TRBV7-9,many,TRBJ2-7,.,CASSLNGYEQYF,TGTGCCAGCAGCTTAAACGGTTACGAGCAGTACTTC
TRBV28,.,TRBJ2-2,TRBD2,CANSGAGLAGGRNTGELFF,TGTGCCAACAGTGGAGCAGGCCTAGCGGGAGGGCGGAACACCGGGGAGCTGTTTTTT
TRBV7-9,.,TRBJ2-5,TRBD1,CASSGAGTGKYF,TGTGCCAGCAGCGGCGCCGGGACAGGGAAGTACTTC